These 22 T cell receptor beta chains originate from one sample sequenced in a study of cytomegalovirus exposure and HLA in healthy donors. The PCR was carried out with 60 Vbeta primers and 13 Jbeta primers. Produced via immunoSEQ multiplex PCR; TCRdb's table is partial and in-frame only. The sample carries 90,000 to 150,000 clones, roughly 69% recorded once. Sample: PBMCs. These TCRs come from a human donor in good health.

In the case of this clone: A junction end diverges from the germline sequence, so it may reflect a read error. This chain links TRBV7-9 with TRBJ2-7; possible D gene TRBD1, 6 bases. Germline V gives CDR1 SEHNR, CDR2 FQNEAQ (reference sequence). The CDR3 totals 14 residues. The CDR3 nucleotides read TGTTCCAGCAGCTCCGCGTTAGGGGGCTACGAGCAGTACTTC. This codes for CSSSSALGGYEQYF.

This chain connects TRBV28 to TRBJ2-2; 8 positions match TRBD2. The J segment lost 7 bases and the V segment lost 5 bases, leaving 12 bases of the junction unmatched. CDR1 is MDHEN, CDR2 SYDVKM, per germline. The CDR3 is made up of 16 amino acids. Here the CDR3 DNA reads TGTGCCAGCAGTGATTTCGGGAGGGGCGGTGACGGGGAGCTGTTTTTT. It is translated as CASSDFGRGGDGELFF.

The genes are TRBV28 and TRBJ2-1; 7 nucleotides agree with TRBD2. The CDR3 spans 16 residues. Germline CDR1 is MDHEN and CDR2 is SYDVKM. V was pared by 5 bases and J by 3 bases, with 10 bases of the junction left unmatched. CDR3 region: CASSPERTGGYNEQFF. The CDR3 DNA reads as TGTGCCAGCAGTCCCGAAAGGACGGGGGGCTACAATGAGCAGTTCTTC.

The DNA for the CDR3 is TGTGCCAGCAGTGTGGACAGAGACTTTAACAATGAGCAGTTCTTC. It specifies CASSVDRDFNNEQFF. The chain links TRBV6-6 to TRBJ2-1, with D tentatively TRBD1 (6 bases). Looked up from germline, CDR1 is MNHNY and CDR2 is SVGAGI (reference sequence). With 5 bases removed from V and 5 bases from J, the gap between germline ends came to 16 bases. The CDR3 is made up of 15 amino acids.

The V and J genes are TRBV18 and TRBJ1-5; D gene unclear. The CDR3 spans 14 residues. Deletions cut 3 bases from V and 0 bases from J, with 6 bases between. CDR1 and CDR2 from the germline V gene are KGHSH and LQKENI. CDR3 amino acids: CASSPGYSNQPQHF. DNA of the CDR3: TGTGCCAGCTCACCCGGGTATAGCAATCAGCCCCAGCATTTT. Looking up the rest from reference TRBV18 and TRBJ1-5 gives the full variable domain: NAGVMQNPRHLVRRRGQEARLRCSPMKGHSHVYWYRQLPEEGLKFMVYLQKENIIDESGMPKERFSAEFPKEGPSILRIQQVVRGDSAAYFCASSPGYSNQPQHFGDGTRLSIL.

The chain couples TRBV6-5 to TRBJ1-5; D not certain. V dropped 2 bases and J dropped 11 bases, with 13 bases sitting between them. CDR3 length equals 13 residues. Germline V lookup: CDR1 MNHEY, CDR2 SVGAGI. The CDR3 spells CASSYDGGKAQHF. The CDR3 DNA is TGTGCCAGCAGTTACGATGGCGGAAAGGCCCAGCATTTT.

This clone appeared a single time. The chain carries TRBV6-5 and TRBJ1-1; tentatively, D is TRBD1 (6 bases). CDR3 length equals 13 residues. Germline lookup yields CDR1 MNHEY and CDR2 SVGAGI. Trimming stripped 5 bases from V and 4 bases from J, with 11 bases between. CDR3 amino acids: CASSKQGRTEAFF. The CDR3 DNA reads as TGTGCCAGCAGTAAACAGGGTCGCACTGAAGCTTTCTTT.

This chain uses TRBV11-2 with TRBJ2-2; a weak D match, TRBD2 (6 bases). The CDR3 extends over 13 amino acids. V was pared by 5 bases and J by 7 bases, with 11 bases between. Germline V gives CDR1 SGHAT, CDR2 FQNNGV. CDR3 bases: TGTGCCAGCAGCCCCCGGGAGTACGGGGAGCTGTTTTTT. It translates to CASSPREYGELFF.

V gene TRBV2 combines with J gene TRBJ2-4; TRBD2 matches at 12 bases. Germline V gives CDR1 SNHLY, CDR2 FYNNEI. With 4 bases clipped from V and 3 bases from J, the junction kept 4 bases outside the gene matches. The CDR3 spans 16 residues. The CDR3 DNA sequence: TGTGCCAGCAGTGCGACTAGCGGGAGTGTCAAAAACATTCAGTACTTC. Protein: CASSATSGSVKNIQYF. Full variable domain (remainder filled in from reference TRBV2 and TRBJ2-4): EPEVTQTPSHQVTQMGQEVILRCVPISNHLYFYWYRQILGQKVEFLVSFYNNEISEKSEIFDDQFSVERPDGSNFTLKIRSTKLEDSAMYFCASSATSGSVKNIQYFGAGTRLSVL.

This clone occurred a few times. The V call is TRBV28, the J call TRBJ1-2; 9 nucleotides align to TRBD1. The trim removed 3 bases at V and 11 bases at J, leaving 4 bases unmatched. The CDR3 is 12 residues long. Germline CDR1 MDHEN, CDR2 SYDVKM. The CDR3 nucleotides are TGTGCCAGCAGTTTCCTACAGGGGGCTTACACCTTC. It translates to CASSFLQGAYTF.

The chain recombines TRBV29-1 with TRBJ2-2; D remains unclear. The V gene lost 8 bases and the J gene lost 3 bases, with 19 bases spanning the gap. This CDR3 is 15 amino acids long. Germline lookup yields CDR1 SQVTM and CDR2 ANQGSEA. CDR3 bases: TGCAGCCCCAATGCGACACGTGTGGACACCGGGGAGCTGTTTTTT. Its protein product is CSPNATRVDTGELFF.

This clone showed up just a few times. The gene calls are TRBV4-2 and TRBJ1-1, with D possibly matching TRBD1 (5 bases). Germline V CDR1 and CDR2: LGHNA, YNFKEQ. V lost 0 bases, J lost 3 bases, and 17 bases lay in between. The CDR3 loop spans 17 amino acids. CDR3 in amino acids: CASSQDWSGRRDTEAFF. CDR3 DNA: TGTGCCAGCAGCCAAGATTGGTCAGGGAGGAGGGACACTGAAGCTTTCTTT.

DNA for the CDR3: TGTGCCAGCAGCGTCGGGACAGGGGGTGACACTGAAGCTTTCTTT. Translated: CASSVGTGGDTEAFF. The chain couples TRBV9 to TRBJ1-1, with TRBD1 matching 11 bases. The CDR3 extends over 15 amino acids. Germline-derived CDR1 and CDR2 are SGDLS and YYNGEE. Losses at the gene ends were 2 bases for V and 3 bases for J; bases not matched to a gene: 3.

The chain has TRBV7-6 and TRBJ1-1; 8 bases map to TRBD1. The germline V gene encodes CDR1 SGHVS and CDR2 FNYEAQ. The CDR3 runs 12 residues. Unmatched junction bases numbered 2, after V lost 3 bases and J lost 8 bases. The CDR3 nucleotides read TGTGCCAGCAGCTTGACAGGGGACGAAGCTTTCTTT. The encoded protein is CASSLTGDEAFF. Based on the CDR3 plus reference TRBV7-6 and TRBJ1-1, the full variable domain is GAGVSQSPRYKVTKRGQDVALRCDPISGHVSLYWYRQALGQGPEFLTYFNYEAQQDKSGLPNDRFSAERPEGSISTLTIQRTEQRDSAMYRCASSLTGDEAFFGQGTRLTVV.

The V call is TRBV27, the J call TRBJ2-5; perhaps TRBD2 as D (5 bases). From germline, CDR1 is MNHEY and CDR2 SMNVEV (reference sequence). The CDR3 loop spans 14 amino acids. V gave up 8 bases and J gave up 5 bases, with 18 bases separating them. In DNA form, the CDR3 reads TGTGCCAGCTCCCCCACTAGGGTCGGGGAGACCCAGTACTTC. Its translation is CASSPTRVGETQYF.

The J gene is TRBJ2-7, the V gene TRBV10-2, with 8 bases lining up with TRBD2. V was clipped by 4 bases and J by 6 bases; unmatched bases: 11. This CDR3 comprises 15 residues. Germline V gives CDR1 WSHSY, CDR2 SAAADI. The CDR3 here is CASSGSRTSMSEQYF. The DNA for the CDR3 is TGCGCCAGCAGTGGAAGTAGGACTAGCATGAGCGAGCAGTACTTC.

The chain combines TRBV5-1 with TRBJ2-1; 8 nucleotides match TRBD2. CDR1 SGHRS and CDR2 YFSETQ come from the germline V gene. The CDR3 is made up of 15 amino acids. V shed 1 base and J 12 bases; nucleotides not matched to a gene: 12. CDR3 residues: CASSLQQPGLDGQFF. CDR3 DNA sequence: TGCGCCAGCAGCTTGCAACAGCCGGGACTAGACGGGCAGTTCTTC.

The rearrangement uses TRBV9 and TRBJ2-5; TRBD1 matches 12 bases. Germline V lookup: CDR1 SGDLS, CDR2 YYNGEE. The junction had 9 bases not matched to a gene; V was cut back by 4 bases and J by 5 bases. The CDR3 loop spans 16 amino acids. CDR3 in DNA: TGTGCCAGCAGCTTGGGGACAGGGGGCCTGCAGGAGACCCAGTACTTC. Encoded protein: CASSLGTGGLQETQYF.

The chain has TRBV30 and TRBJ2-1; the match to TRBD2 covers 7 bases. Germline V gene sequence: CDR1 GTSNPN, CDR2 SVGIG (reference sequence). The V and J ends lost 2 bases and 10 bases, in that order; junction bases with no gene match: 5. CDR3 size: 12 residues. The CDR3 region has the DNA TGTGCCTGGAGTCCTACTAGCGTGGAGCAGTTCTTC. Protein sequence: CAWSPTSVEQFF.

This chain's CDR3 is CASSGTSGRPNYEQYF. CDR3 bases: TGTGCCAGCAGTGGGACTAGCGGGCGCCCCAACTACGAGCAGTACTTC. This chain links TRBV6-6 with TRBJ2-7, with 12 positions matching TRBD2. V gave up 5 bases and J gave up 3 bases; unmatched junction bases: 8. This CDR3 is 16 amino acids long. Germline values: CDR1 MNHNY, CDR2 SVGAGI (reference sequence).

The chain employs TRBV15 and TRBJ1-5, with D possibly matching TRBD1 (5 bases). V shed 3 bases and J shed 1 base, with 7 bases lying between them. The length of the CDR3 is 14 residues. Germline lookup yields CDR1 LNHNV and CDR2 YYDKDF (reference sequence). The DNA for the CDR3 is TGTGCCACCAGCAGGGGGGGGAGCAATCAGCCCCAGCATTTT. Residues: CATSRGGSNQPQHF.

The chain couples TRBV19 to TRBJ1-2, with 8 bases aligning to TRBD1. The CDR3 extends over 15 amino acids. Germline trimming cut 5 bases from V and 2 bases from J; bases unmatched to any gene: 7. The V gene's germline CDR1 is LNHDA and CDR2 SQIVND (reference sequence). This CDR3 is CASSFGTGANYGYTF. The CDR3 DNA sequence: TGTGCCAGTAGTTTCGGGACAGGAGCAAACTATGGCTACACCTTC. Looking up the rest from reference TRBV19 and TRBJ1-2 gives the full variable domain: DGGITQSPKYLFRKEGQNVTLSCEQNLNHDAMYWYRQDPGQGLRLIYYSQIVNDFQKGDIAEGYSVSREKKESFPLTVTSAQKNPTAFYLCASSFGTGANYGYTFGSGTRLTVV.